Following are 5 T cell receptor beta chains from one sample sequenced in a study of beta chain features in type 1 diabetes. General study findings and limits: Among patients with Type 1 diabetes, TCRB CDR3s were moderately but significantly shorter in every one of the four CD4+ subsets.

Reverse transcribing all isolated RNA meant expressed TCRB transcripts were sequenced. Clones were read by immunoSEQ multiplex PCR, and TCRdb kept only the in-frame ones, dropping some. Of 500,000 to 650,000 clones in the sample, about an eighth were seen once. The antigens these receptors bind are not known. Sequencing input: naive CD4+ T cells from blood. These receptors were taken from a man aged 25 to 40 with type 1 diabetes.

The chain links TRBV7-9 to TRBJ1-2; D is unresolved. V lost 5 bases and J lost 6, with 13 bases in between. This CDR3 is built from 13 residues. The germline CDR1 and CDR2 sequences are SEHNR and FQNEAQ (reference sequence). The CDR3 spells CASSPHTRNGYTF. CDR3 nucleotides: TGTGCCAGCAGCCCCCACACGCGAAATGGCTACACCTTC.

CDR3 protein: CASSPSRTSEAFF. Written as DNA, the CDR3 is TGTGCCAGCAGCCCCTCCCGGACATCTGAAGCTTTCTTT. This chain uses TRBV7-3 with TRBJ1-1, with D possibly matching TRBD1 (5 bases). Germline CDR1 and CDR2: SGHTA and FQGTGA. CDR3 length: 13 amino acids. V shed 5 bases and J shed 6 bases, with 13 bases lying between them.

This clone came up a few times. The CDR3 coding sequence is TGTGCCAGCAGTTACGTCTCAAATGAAAAACTGTTTTTT. Protein: CASSYVSNEKLFF. The chain links TRBV6-5 to TRBJ1-4, with D hard to call. Trimming took off 2 bases at V and 5 bases at J, with 6 bases between the two ends. CDR1 MNHEY and CDR2 SVGAGI come from the germline V gene. The CDR3 sequence is 13 residues long.

This clone was recorded a few times. The chain couples TRBV4-2 to TRBJ2-6; TRBD1 agrees at 7 bases. Per the germline V gene, CDR1 is LGHNA and CDR2 is YNFKEQ. Unmatched junction bases numbered 8, after V lost 3 bases and J lost 0 bases. The CDR3 has 18 residues. CDR3 region: CASSQRQGMDSGANVLTF. The CDR3 bases are TGTGCCAGCAGCCAGAGACAGGGAATGGACTCTGGGGCCAACGTCCTGACTTTC.

The rearrangement uses TRBV16 and TRBJ1-6; the match to TRBD1 covers 7 bases. Trimming at V came to 0 bases and at J to 7 bases, leaving 3 bases not matched to a gene. This CDR3 has 15 amino acids. CDR1 is KGHSY, CDR2 FQNENV, per germline. This CDR3 is CASSQSDRSNSPLHF. As DNA, the CDR3 is TGTGCCAGCAGCCAATCGGACAGGAGCAATTCACCCCTCCACTTT. Drawing the rest from reference TRBV16 and TRBJ1-6, the complete variable domain is GEEVAQTPKHLVRGEGQKAKLYCAPIKGHSYVFWYQQVLKNEFKFLISFQNENVFDETGMPKERFSAKCLPNSPCSLEIQATKLEDSAVYFCASSQSDRSNSPLHFGNGTRLTVT.